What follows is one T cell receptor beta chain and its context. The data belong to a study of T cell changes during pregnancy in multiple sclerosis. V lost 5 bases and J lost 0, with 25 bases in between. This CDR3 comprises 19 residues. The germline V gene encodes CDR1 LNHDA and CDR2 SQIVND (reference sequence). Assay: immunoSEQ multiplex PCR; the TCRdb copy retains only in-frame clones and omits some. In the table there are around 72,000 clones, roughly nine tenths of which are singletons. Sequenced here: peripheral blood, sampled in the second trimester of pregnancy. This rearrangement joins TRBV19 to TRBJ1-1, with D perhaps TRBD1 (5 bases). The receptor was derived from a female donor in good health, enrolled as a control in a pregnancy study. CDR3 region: CASSRATGLFGTLNTEAFF. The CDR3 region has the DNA TGTGCCAGTAGTCGGGCTACAGGACTCTTCGGGACTCTGAACACTGAAGCTTTCTTT.